This T cell receptor (beta chain) stems from a study of blood T cell repertoires in COVID-19. Study background: Both acute and convalescent COVID-19 samples were obtained from the United States, Italy and Spain. From T cells, B-cell-depleted T cells, or PBMCs came the material, which was cDNA or gDNA.

In the authors' workflow: Quantification of nucleated cells was approximated via reference gene primer amplification. The repertoire was sequenced with immunoSEQ multiplex PCR; TCRdb's copy has only in-frame clones and lacks some. The V and J calls and the clone size are those of that table, but D and trimming were determined from the DNA. The repertoire includes about 92,000 clones, over 60% of them detected once, and approximately 9% sits in the top ten. The junction had 11 bases not matched to a gene; V was cut back by 5 bases and J by 4 bases. The CDR3 extends over 15 amino acids. Germline-derived CDR1 and CDR2 are LNHDA and SQIVND (reference sequence).

Sequenced input: peripheral blood. The V gene is TRBV19, the J gene TRBJ2-7; 7 nucleotides align to TRBD1. The source is a man aged 50 to 59 who had recovered from COVID-19. The CDR3 DNA reads as TGTGCCAGTAGTTCCCGGGACAGAATGACTTACGAGCAGTACTTC. Amino acid sequence: CASSSRDRMTYEQYF.